This TCR beta chain derives from a study of cytomegalovirus exposure and HLA in healthy donors. On this clone itself: Antigen: not known.

Trimming took 6 bases from V and 2 from J, leaving 14 bases between them. In germline, CDR1 is LNHDA, CDR2 SQIVND (reference sequence). The CDR3 consists of 15 residues. Method: immunoSEQ multiplex PCR; TCRdb's copy keeps in-frame clones and lacks some. The sample yields tens of thousands of clones, 96% seen once. Study outcomes and limitations: It was 150 to 200 TCR beta chains that were listed as cytomegalovirus-associated.

The chain joins TRBV19 to TRBJ2-1; no clear D. This TCR came from a man between 18 and 29 years old in good health and CMV-seropositive. Sequenced: PBMCs. The CDR3 loop is CASSNAAGAYNEQFF. In nucleotides, the CDR3 is TGTGCCAGTAGCAACGCTGCAGGTGCCTACAATGAGCAGTTCTTC.